This T cell receptor (beta chain) comes out of a study of technical replicates of blood from four donors. Germline CDR1 reads SGHNT; CDR2 reads YYREEE (reference sequence). The J segment lost 5 bases and the V segment lost 4 bases, leaving 17 bases of the junction unmatched. CDR3 size: 17 residues. TCRdb's table, derived via immunoSEQ multiplex PCR, lists solely in-frame clones and lacks some. Of 60,000 to 70,000 clones detected, 98% appear once; the ten largest clones hold around 0.16%. The chain uses TRBV5-4 and TRBJ1-2, with 7 bases matching TRBD1. The sequenced sample consisted of T cells isolated from PBMCs. The TCR originated in a human donor in good health. CDR3 coding DNA: TGTGCCAGCAGCCTCGCCGGGACAGTCCCATGGCGGTATGGCTACACCTTC. Its protein is CASSLAGTVPWRYGYTF.